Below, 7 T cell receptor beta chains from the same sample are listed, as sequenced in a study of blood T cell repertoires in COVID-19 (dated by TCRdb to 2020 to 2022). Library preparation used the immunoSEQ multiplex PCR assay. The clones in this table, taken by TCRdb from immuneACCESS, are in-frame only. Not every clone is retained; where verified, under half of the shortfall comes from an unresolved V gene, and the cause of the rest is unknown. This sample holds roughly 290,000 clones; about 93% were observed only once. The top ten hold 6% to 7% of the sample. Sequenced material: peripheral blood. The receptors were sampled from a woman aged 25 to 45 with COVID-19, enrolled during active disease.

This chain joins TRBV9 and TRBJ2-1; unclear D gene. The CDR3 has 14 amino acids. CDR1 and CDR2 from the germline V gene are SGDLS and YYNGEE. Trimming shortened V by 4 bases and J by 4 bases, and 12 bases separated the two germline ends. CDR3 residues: CASSRLSVYNEQFF. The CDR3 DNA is TGTGCCAGCAGCCGTCTTTCGGTTTACAATGAGCAGTTCTTC.

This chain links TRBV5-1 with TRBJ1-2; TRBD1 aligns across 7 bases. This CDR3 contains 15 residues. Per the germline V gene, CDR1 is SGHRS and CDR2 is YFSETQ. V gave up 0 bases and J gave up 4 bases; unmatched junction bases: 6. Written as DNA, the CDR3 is TGCGCCAGCAGCTTGGCCGACAGGGCGAGCTATGGCTACACCTTC. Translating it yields CASSLADRASYGYTF. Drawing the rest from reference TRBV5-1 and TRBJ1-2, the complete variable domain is KAGVTQTPRYLIKTRGQQVTLSCSPISGHRSVSWYQQTPGQGLQFLFEYFSETQRNKGNFPGRFSGRQFSNSRSEMNVSTLELGDSALYLCASSLADRASYGYTFGSGTRLTVV.

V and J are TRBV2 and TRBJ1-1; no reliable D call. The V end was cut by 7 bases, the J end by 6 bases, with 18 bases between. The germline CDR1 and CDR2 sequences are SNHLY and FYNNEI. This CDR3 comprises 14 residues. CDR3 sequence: CASIPPGEFSEAFF. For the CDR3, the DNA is TGTGCCAGCATTCCCCCCGGGGAGTTCTCTGAAGCTTTCTTT.

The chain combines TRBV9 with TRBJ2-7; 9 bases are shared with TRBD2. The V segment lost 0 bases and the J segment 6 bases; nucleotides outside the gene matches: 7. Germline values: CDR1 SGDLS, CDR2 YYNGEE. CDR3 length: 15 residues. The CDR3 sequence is CASSVDPAGGREQYF. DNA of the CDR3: TGTGCCAGCAGCGTAGACCCAGCGGGAGGTCGCGAGCAGTACTTC.

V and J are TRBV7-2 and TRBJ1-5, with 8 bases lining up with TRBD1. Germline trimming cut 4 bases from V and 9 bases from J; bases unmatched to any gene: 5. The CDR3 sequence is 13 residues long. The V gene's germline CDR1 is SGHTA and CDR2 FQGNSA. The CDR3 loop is CASSSDRAAPQHF. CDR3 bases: TGTGCCAGCAGCTCGGACAGGGCGGCGCCCCAGCATTTT.

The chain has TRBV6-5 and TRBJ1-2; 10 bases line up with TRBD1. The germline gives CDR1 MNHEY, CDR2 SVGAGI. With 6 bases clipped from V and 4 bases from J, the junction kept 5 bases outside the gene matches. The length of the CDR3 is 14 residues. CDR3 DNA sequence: TGTGCCAGCAGCCTGGACAGGGGGGTCTATGGCTACACCTTC. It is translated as CASSLDRGVYGYTF.

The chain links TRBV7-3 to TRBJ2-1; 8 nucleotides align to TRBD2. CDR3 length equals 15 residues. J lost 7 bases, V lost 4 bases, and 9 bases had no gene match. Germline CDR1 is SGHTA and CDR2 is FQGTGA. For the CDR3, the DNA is TGTGCCAGCAGCTCCACGGGAGGGGGGAGTAATGAGCAGTTCTTC. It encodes CASSSTGGGSNEQFF.